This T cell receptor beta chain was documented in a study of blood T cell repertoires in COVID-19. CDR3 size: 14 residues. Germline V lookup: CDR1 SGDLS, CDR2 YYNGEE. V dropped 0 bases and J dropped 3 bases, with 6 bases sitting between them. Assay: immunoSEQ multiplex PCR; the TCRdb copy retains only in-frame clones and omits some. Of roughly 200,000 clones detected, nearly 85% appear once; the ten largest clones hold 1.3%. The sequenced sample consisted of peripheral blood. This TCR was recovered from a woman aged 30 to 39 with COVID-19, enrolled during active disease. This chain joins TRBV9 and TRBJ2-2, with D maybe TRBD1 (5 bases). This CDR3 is CASSVEGDTGELFF. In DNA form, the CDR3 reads TGTGCCAGCAGCGTAGAAGGGGACACCGGGGAGCTGTTTTTT.